This T cell receptor (beta chain) was identified during a study of T cell repertoires in cytomegalovirus infection. Whole-study context: Indications came from public TCR beta signatures; they pointed to CMV infection and to a matching HLA type.

As to this clonotype: The antigen remains undetermined.

J lost 3 bases, V lost 3 bases, and 6 bases had no gene match. The germline V gene has CDR1 MGHRA and CDR2 YSYEKL. This CDR3 contains 16 residues. Overall study findings and caveats: Based on cumulative public TCR beta family frequency, carriers of CMV plus the relevant HLA were identified. CMV-specific TCR beta clonotypes restricted by HLA-C dominated the ex vivo response.

TCRdb called the reads again in MiXCR, with one record for every CDR3 protein. The sample lists about 740,000 distinct CDR3 sequences; roughly 36% were seen once. The sample comprised PBMCs. The chain couples TRBV4-1 to TRBJ2-1, with 9 positions matching TRBD2. The receptor's source is a human donor in good health (CMV status not recorded). Some clones in this sample may be carry-over from other donors' samples. The CDR3 coding sequence is TGCGCCAGCAGCCACGCGCGGGAGGGCATCTACAATGAGCAGTTCTTC. Translated, it gives CASSHAREGIYNEQFF.